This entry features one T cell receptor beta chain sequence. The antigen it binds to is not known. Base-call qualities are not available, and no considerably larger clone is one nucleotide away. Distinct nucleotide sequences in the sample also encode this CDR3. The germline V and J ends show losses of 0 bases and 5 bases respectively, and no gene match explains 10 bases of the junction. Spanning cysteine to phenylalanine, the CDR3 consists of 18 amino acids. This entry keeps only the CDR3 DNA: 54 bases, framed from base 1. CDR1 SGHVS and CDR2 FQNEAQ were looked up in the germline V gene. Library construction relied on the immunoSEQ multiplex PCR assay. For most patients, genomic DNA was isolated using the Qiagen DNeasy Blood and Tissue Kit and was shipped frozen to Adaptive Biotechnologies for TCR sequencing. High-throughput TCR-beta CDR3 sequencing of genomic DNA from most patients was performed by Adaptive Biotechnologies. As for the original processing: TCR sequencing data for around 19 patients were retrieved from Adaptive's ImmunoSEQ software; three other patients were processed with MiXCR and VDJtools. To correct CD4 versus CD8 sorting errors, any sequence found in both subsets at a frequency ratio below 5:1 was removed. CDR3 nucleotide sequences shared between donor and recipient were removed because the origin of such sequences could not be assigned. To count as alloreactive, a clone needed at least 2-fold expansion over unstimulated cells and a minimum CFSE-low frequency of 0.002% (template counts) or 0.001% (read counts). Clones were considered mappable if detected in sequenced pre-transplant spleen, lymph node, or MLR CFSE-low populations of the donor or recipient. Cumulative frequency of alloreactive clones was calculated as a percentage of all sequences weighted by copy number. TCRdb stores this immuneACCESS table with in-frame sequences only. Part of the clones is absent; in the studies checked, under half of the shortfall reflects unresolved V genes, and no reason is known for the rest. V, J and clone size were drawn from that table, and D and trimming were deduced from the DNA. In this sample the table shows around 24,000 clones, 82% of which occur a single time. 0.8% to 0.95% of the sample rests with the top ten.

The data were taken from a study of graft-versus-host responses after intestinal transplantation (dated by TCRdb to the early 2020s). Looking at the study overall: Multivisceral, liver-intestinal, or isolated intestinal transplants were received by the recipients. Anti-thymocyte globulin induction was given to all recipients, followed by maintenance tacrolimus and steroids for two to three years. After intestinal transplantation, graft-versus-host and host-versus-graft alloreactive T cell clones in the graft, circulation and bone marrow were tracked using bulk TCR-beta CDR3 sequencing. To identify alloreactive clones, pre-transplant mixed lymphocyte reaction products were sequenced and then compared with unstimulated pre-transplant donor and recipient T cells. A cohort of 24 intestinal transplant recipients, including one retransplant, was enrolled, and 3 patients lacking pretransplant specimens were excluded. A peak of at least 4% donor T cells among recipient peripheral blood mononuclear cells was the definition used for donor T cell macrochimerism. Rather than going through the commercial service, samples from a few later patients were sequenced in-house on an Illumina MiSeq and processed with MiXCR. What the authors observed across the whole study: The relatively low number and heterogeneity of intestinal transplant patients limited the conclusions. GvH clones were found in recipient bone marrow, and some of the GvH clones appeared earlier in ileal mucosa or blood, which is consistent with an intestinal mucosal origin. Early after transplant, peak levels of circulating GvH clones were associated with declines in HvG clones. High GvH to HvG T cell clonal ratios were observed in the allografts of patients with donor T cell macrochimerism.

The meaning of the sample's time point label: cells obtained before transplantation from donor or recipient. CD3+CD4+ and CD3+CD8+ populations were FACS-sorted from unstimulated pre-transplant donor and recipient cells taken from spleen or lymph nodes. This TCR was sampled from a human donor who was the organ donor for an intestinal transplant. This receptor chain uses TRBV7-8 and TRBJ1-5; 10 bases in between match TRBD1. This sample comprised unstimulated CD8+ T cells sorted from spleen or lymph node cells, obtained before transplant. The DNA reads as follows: TGTGCCAGCAGCTTAGCGGGTCCGGGACAGGGGTGGGATCAGCCCCAGCATTTT. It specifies CASSLAGPGQGWDQPQHF.